A single sample is the source of the 8 T cell receptor beta chains below, sequenced in a study of brain T cells in children with intractable seizures. The method was immunoSEQ multiplex PCR; TCRdb's version includes in-frame clones alone and lacks a portion of them. The sample includes 75,000 to 80,000 clones, more than 85% of them seen just once. This specimen consisted of peripheral blood, obtained at surgery. These receptors were taken from a boy under two years old with tuberous sclerosis and intractable seizures.

This chain joins TRBV6-5 and TRBJ1-2; the match to TRBD1 covers 7 bases. Germline lookup yields CDR1 MNHEY and CDR2 SVGAGI. The CDR3 runs to 15 residues. V lost 2 bases to trimming and J lost 8 bases; unmatched junction nucleotides: 11. DNA for the CDR3: TGTGCCAGCAGTTACCTCGACAGGGTAGGAAAAGGCTACACCTTC. Translated, it gives CASSYLDRVGKGYTF.

This chain uses TRBV12-5 with TRBJ1-4, with TRBD1 matching 8 bases. The CDR3 length is 11 residues. Germline CDR1 is LGHNT and CDR2 is FRNRAP. Trimming took 1 base from V and 14 from J; bases not matched to a gene: 0. Here the CDR3 reads CASGLGTGLFF. The CDR3 nucleotides read TGTGCTAGTGGTTTGGGGACAGGGCTGTTTTTT. The full variable domain, its missing parts supplied by reference TRBV12-5 and TRBJ1-4, is DARVTQTPRHKVTEMGQEVTMRCQPILGHNTVFWYRQTMMQGLELLAYFRNRAPLDDSGMPKDRFSAEMPDATLATLKIQPSEPRDSAVYFCASGLGTGLFFGSGTQLSVL.

The CDR3 loop reads CASSSIRGLAGVGTGELFF. The CDR3 nucleotides are TGTGCCAGCAGTTCCATCCGGGGACTAGCGGGAGTGGGTACCGGGGAGCTGTTTTTT. This rearrangement joins TRBV2 to TRBJ2-2; 14 bases fit TRBD2. There are 19 residues in the CDR3. The germline CDR1 and CDR2 sequences are SNHLY and FYNNEI. After removal of 5 bases from V and 5 bases from J, the junction contained 13 bases not matched to a gene.

The CDR3 region has the DNA TGTGCCAGTAGTAGGACTAGCGCATACACCGGGGAGCTGTTTTTT. The encoded protein is CASSRTSAYTGELFF. The chain links TRBV19 to TRBJ2-2; TRBD2 matches 9 bases. The CDR3 runs to 15 residues. Germline assignment: CDR1 LNHDA and CDR2 SQIVND (reference sequence). V shed 4 bases, J shed 3 bases, and the junction held 3 bases outside the gene matches.

The J gene is TRBJ2-7, the V gene TRBV5-1; D is unresolved. V was trimmed by 0 bases and J by 0 bases, leaving 7 bases between them. CDR1 SGHRS and CDR2 YFSETQ come from the germline V gene. CDR3 length equals 14 residues. The CDR3: CASSLGGDSYEQYF. CDR3 nucleotides: TGCGCCAGCAGCTTGGGAGGCGACTCCTACGAGCAGTACTTC.

This clone was recorded once. CDR3 loop: CASSVGAEANSPLHF. The CDR3, as DNA: TGTGCCAGCAGCGTGGGAGCAGAGGCGAATTCACCCCTCCACTTT. The gene calls are TRBV9 and TRBJ1-6; the D is unclear. V was cut by 2 bases and J by 7 bases, with 13 bases left in between. The germline V gene encodes CDR1 SGDLS and CDR2 YYNGEE. This CDR3 region has 15 residues.

This chain joins TRBV28 and TRBJ2-1, with a tentative D call TRBD1 (6 bases). Germline loops: CDR1 MDHEN, CDR2 SYDVKM. The CDR3 consists of 17 residues. V gave up 3 bases and J gave up 0 bases, with 15 bases separating them. The DNA of the CDR3 is TGTGCCAGCAGTTTTGCCCTCAGGGGTAGCTCCTACAATGAGCAGTTCTTC. Amino acid sequence: CASSFALRGSSYNEQFF.

The chain carries TRBV5-1 and TRBJ1-1; no clear D. The CDR3 extends over 15 amino acids. The germline gives CDR1 SGHRS, CDR2 YFSETQ. The V end lost 0 bases, the J end lost 2 bases, and 11 bases lay between the germline ends. The CDR3 bases are TGCGCCAGCAGCTTGGAAGGCAGGTTAAACACTGAAGCTTTCTTT. Translated: CASSLEGRLNTEAFF.